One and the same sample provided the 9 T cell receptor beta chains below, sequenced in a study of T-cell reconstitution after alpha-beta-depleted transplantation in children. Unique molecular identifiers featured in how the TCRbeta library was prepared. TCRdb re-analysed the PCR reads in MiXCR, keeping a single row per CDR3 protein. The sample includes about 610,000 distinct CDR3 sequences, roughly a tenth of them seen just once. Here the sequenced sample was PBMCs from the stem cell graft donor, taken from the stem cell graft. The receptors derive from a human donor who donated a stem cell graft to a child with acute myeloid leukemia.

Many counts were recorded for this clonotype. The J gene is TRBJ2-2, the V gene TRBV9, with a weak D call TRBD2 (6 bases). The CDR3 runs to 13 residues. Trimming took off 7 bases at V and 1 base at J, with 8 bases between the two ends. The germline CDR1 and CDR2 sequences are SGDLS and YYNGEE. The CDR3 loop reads CASEGGNTGELFF. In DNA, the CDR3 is TGTGCCAGCGAGGGAGGGAACACCGGGGAGCTGTTTTTT.

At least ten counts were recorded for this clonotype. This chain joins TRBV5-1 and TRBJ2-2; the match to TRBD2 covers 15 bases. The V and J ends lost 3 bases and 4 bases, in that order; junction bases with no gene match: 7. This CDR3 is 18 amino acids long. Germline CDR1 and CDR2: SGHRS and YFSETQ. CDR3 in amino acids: CASSSGLAGGVRTGELFF. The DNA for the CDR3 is TGCGCCAGCAGCTCTGGACTAGCGGGAGGGGTACGCACCGGGGAGCTGTTTTTT.

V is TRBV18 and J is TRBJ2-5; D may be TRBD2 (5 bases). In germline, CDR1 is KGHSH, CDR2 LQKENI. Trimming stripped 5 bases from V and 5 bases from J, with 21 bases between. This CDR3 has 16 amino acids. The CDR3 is CASSSLQSGLQETQYF. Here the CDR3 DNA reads TGTGCCAGCTCATCCCTGCAAAGCGGCCTCCAGGAGACCCAGTACTTC.

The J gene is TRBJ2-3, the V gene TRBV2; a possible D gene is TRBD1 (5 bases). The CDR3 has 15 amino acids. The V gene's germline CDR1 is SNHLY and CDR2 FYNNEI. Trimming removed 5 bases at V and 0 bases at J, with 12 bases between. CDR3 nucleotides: TGTGCCAGCAGTCGGCAGGGCGGTAGCACAGATACGCAGTATTTT. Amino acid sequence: CASSRQGGSTDTQYF.

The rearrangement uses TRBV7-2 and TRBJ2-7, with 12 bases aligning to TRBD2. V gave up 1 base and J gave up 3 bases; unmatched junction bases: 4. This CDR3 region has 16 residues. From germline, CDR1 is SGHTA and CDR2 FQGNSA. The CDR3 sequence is CASSLVPGLAGYEQYF. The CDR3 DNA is TGTGCCAGCAGCTTAGTACCGGGACTAGCGGGCTACGAGCAGTACTTC.

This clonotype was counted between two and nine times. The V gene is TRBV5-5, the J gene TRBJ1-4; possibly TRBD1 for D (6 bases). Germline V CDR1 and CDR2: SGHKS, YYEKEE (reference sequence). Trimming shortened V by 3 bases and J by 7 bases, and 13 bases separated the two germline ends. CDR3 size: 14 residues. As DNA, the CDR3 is TGTGCCAGCAGCTGGACAGCAGACTTTGAAAAACTGTTTTTT. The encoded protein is CASSWTADFEKLFF.

Here the CDR3 reads CASTSNNGYTF. The CDR3 DNA sequence: TGTGCCAGCACCTCAAACAATGGCTACACCTTC. This chain uses TRBV28 with TRBJ1-2, with D unclear. CDR3 length: 11 residues. V was shortened by 7 bases and J by 6 bases, with 9 bases between the two germline ends. From germline, CDR1 is MDHEN and CDR2 SYDVKM.

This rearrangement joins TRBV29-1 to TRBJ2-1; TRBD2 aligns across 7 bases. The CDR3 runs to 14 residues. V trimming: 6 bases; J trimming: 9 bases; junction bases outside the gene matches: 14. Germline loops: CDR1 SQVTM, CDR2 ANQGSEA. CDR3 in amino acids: CSVRGGRAGGEQFF. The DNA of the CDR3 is TGCAGCGTACGTGGTGGGAGGGCCGGGGGTGAGCAGTTCTTC.

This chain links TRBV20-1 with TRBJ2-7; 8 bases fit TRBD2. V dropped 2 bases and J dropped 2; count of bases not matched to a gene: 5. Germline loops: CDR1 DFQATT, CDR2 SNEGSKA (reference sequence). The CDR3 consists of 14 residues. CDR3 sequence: CSARLPGGPYEQYF. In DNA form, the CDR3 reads TGCAGTGCTAGATTGCCGGGAGGGCCCTACGAGCAGTACTTC.